The source of this T cell receptor beta chain is a study of T-cell reconstitution after alpha-beta-depleted transplantation in children. A library of TCRbeta sequences, prepared with unique molecular identifiers, was generated. Via MiXCR, TCRdb re-called the PCR reads, giving one row per CDR3 protein. The table has roughly 50,000 distinct CDR3 sequences, roughly 45% seen once; the top ten hold approximately 98%. General study points: The high TCRbeta diversity at day 60 in some patients came from surviving recipient T cells and thymic progenitors. About two months after transplant, alpha-beta T cells reportedly came from several hundred expanded graft clones. It was newly produced T cells that mostly accounted for T-cell counts and diversity one year after transplant.

A remark on this clonotype: Its antigen is as yet unknown.

Germline lookup yields CDR1 DFQATT and CDR2 SNEGSKA (reference sequence). V lost 4 bases to trimming and J lost 5 bases, with 20 bases between them. The CDR3 totals 15 residues. The chain links TRBV20-1 to TRBJ2-5, with D maybe TRBD1 (6 bases). Sample: PBMCs, mostly from graft donor cells, taken 360 days after TCRalphabeta/CD19-depleted stem cell transplant. This receptor was taken from a male patient younger than 18 who had a stem cell transplant for acute lymphoblastic leukemia, so the T cells may come from the graft donor. CDR3: CSAKGIGGSWETQYF. The CDR3 coding sequence is TGCAGTGCTAAGGGAATAGGGGGTTCCTGGGAGACCCAGTACTTC.